Below are 23 T cell receptor beta chains sequenced from a single sample in a study of T cell changes during pregnancy in multiple sclerosis. Using immunoSEQ multiplex PCR, the repertoire was profiled, and TCRdb retains in-frame clones only, with some absent. Among 55,000 to 70,000 clones listed, under 95% were seen once. Sequences were derived from peripheral blood, sampled in the third trimester of pregnancy. The receptors stem from a female donor in good health, enrolled as a control in a pregnancy study.

This chain uses TRBV6-6 with TRBJ1-5, with D perhaps TRBD1 (5 bases). V shed 5 bases and J shed 2 bases, with 13 bases lying between them. There are 15 residues in the CDR3. Germline V gives CDR1 MNHNY, CDR2 SVGAGI (reference sequence). CDR3 nucleotide sequence: TGTGCCAGCAGTCATGACAGTGGGGGCAATCAGCCCCAGCATTTT. This sequence encodes CASSHDSGGNQPQHF.

V usage is TRBV7-3 and J usage is TRBJ1-2; 7 bases match TRBD1. The CDR3 is made up of 17 amino acids. V trimming: 1 base; J trimming: 8 bases; junction bases outside the gene matches: 16. The germline CDR1 and CDR2 sequences are SGHTA and FQGTGA. The CDR3 nucleotides are TGTGCCAGCAGCTTAAGTCCCCTTAAGACAGGGCTGGGGGGCTACACCTTC. Translation gives CASSLSPLKTGLGGYTF.

The chain recombines TRBV7-3 with TRBJ1-2, with D possibly matching TRBD1 (5 bases). V was clipped by 2 bases and J by 2 bases, with 9 bases between them. This CDR3 contains 14 residues. Germline CDR1 SGHTA, CDR2 FQGTGA. The CDR3 reads CASSLDSLNYGYTF. The DNA of the CDR3 is TGTGCCAGCAGCTTAGACAGCCTCAACTATGGCTACACCTTC.

V gene TRBV4-2 combines with J gene TRBJ1-6, with TRBD1 matching over 7 bases. With V trimmed by 5 bases and J by 10 bases, 14 bases remained unmatched. The CDR3 is 16 amino acids. The germline V gene has CDR1 LGHNA and CDR2 YNFKEQ. The CDR3 DNA is TGTGCCAGCAGCGAAATATACTCCGGGACAGTATCACCCCTCCACTTT. This sequence encodes CASSEIYSGTVSPLHF.

This clone was observed a handful of times. J is TRBJ1-2 and V is TRBV6-5; D unclear. The V and J ends lost 6 bases and 4 bases respectively, with 12 bases between them. From germline, CDR1 is MNHEY and CDR2 SVGAGI. This CDR3 has 13 residues. The CDR3 nucleotides read TGTGCCAGCAGATACGGGCACGTCTATGGCTACACCTTC. It specifies CASRYGHVYGYTF.

This chain uses TRBV19 with TRBJ1-2; TRBD1 matches at 7 bases. CDR3 length: 15 amino acids. Unmatched junction bases numbered 7, after V lost 5 bases and J lost 1 base. From germline, CDR1 is LNHDA and CDR2 SQIVND (reference sequence). CDR3 in amino acids: CASSERDSSNYGYTF. CDR3 DNA: TGTGCCAGTAGTGAAAGGGACAGCAGTAACTATGGCTACACCTTC.

The V gene is TRBV7-8, the J gene TRBJ1-2; D possibly corresponds to TRBD1 (5 bases). CDR3 length equals 17 residues. Deletions cut 1 base from V and 4 bases from J, with 19 bases between. Germline values: CDR1 SGHVS, CDR2 FQNEAQ. CDR3 nucleotides: TGTGCCAGCAGCTTAGTGCAGGTCGTGGGGGACTTCTATGGCTACACCTTC. Residues: CASSLVQVVGDFYGYTF. The full variable domain, with the rest looked up from reference TRBV7-8 and TRBJ1-2, is GAGVSQSPRYKVAKRGQDVALRCDPISGHVSLFWYQQALGQGPEFLTYFQNEAQLDKSGLPSDRFFAERPEGSVSTLKIQRTQQEDSAVYLCASSLVQVVGDFYGYTFGSGTRLTVV.

The rearrangement joins TRBV6-5 to TRBJ1-6; D remains unclear. Between the trimmed V and J ends, which lost 4 bases and 3 bases, there was a span of 7 bases. This CDR3 has 14 amino acids. The germline CDR1 and CDR2 sequences are MNHEY and SVGAGI. The CDR3, as DNA: TGTGCCAGCAGTTCGGGAGTCTATAATTCACCCCTCCACTTT. It codes for CASSSGVYNSPLHF.

In DNA form, the CDR3 reads TGTGCCAGCTCCGCTACGGCAGGCAATTCACCCCTCCACTTT. Translation gives CASSATAGNSPLHF. The chain uses TRBV6-4 and TRBJ1-6, with D unclear. The CDR3 extends over 14 amino acids. The germline V gene encodes CDR1 MRHNA and CDR2 SNTAGT. The V end lost 8 bases, the J end lost 7 bases, and 15 bases lay between the germline ends.

J is TRBJ1-2 and V is TRBV11-2, with a weak D call TRBD1 (5 bases). V was pared by 0 bases and J by 4 bases, with 15 bases between. This CDR3 spans 16 amino acids. Germline assignment: CDR1 SGHAT and CDR2 FQNNGV. The CDR3 DNA reads as TGTGCCAGCAGCTTAGACCGCAGGGTTCATTCCTATGGCTACACCTTC. Translating it yields CASSLDRRVHSYGYTF.

The chain is built from TRBV9 and TRBJ1-2; weak D call: TRBD1 (5 bases). Germline loops: CDR1 SGDLS, CDR2 YYNGEE. V lost 0 bases, J lost 4 bases, and 22 bases lay in between. The CDR3 covers 18 residues. This chain's CDR3 is CASSVGGEGIRPVYGYTF. In DNA, the CDR3 is TGTGCCAGCAGCGTAGGGGGCGAAGGGATCCGTCCTGTCTATGGCTACACCTTC.

The chain combines TRBV10-3 with TRBJ2-3; TRBD1 might be the D (6 bases). V was clipped by 5 bases and J by 2 bases, with 17 bases between them. Looked up from germline, CDR1 is ENHRY and CDR2 is SYGVKD. This CDR3 comprises 16 residues. CDR3 DNA sequence: TGTGCCATCAGTCCTTCAGGGGCGAGTAACACAGATACGCAGTATTTT. Translated, it gives CAISPSGASNTDTQYF.

The CDR3 reads CASTGELAGDRTQYF. DNA of the CDR3: TGTGCCAGCACCGGGGAACTAGCGGGGGACCGTACGCAGTATTTT. The rearrangement uses TRBV7-2 and TRBJ2-3; 11 bases map to TRBD2. This CDR3 region has 15 residues. CDR1 is SGHTA and CDR2 is FQGNSA in the germline V gene. V was clipped by 7 bases and J by 8 bases; unmatched bases: 11.

This clone was observed once. CDR3 loop: CASSLAGAGAQPQHF. Written as DNA, the CDR3 is TGTGCCAGCAGCTTGGCCGGGGCAGGGGCCCAGCCCCAGCATTTT. The chain couples TRBV5-4 to TRBJ1-5; a weak D match, TRBD1 (6 bases). Per germline, CDR1 SGHNT and CDR2 YYREEE (reference sequence). V was shortened by 0 bases and J by 7 bases, with 14 bases between the two germline ends. This CDR3 is built from 15 residues.

This CDR3 reads CASSPSTGIRNSPLHF. CDR3 sequence (DNA): TGTGCCAGCAGCCCTAGTACGGGAATACGGAATTCACCCCTCCACTTT. This chain uses TRBV7-2 with TRBJ1-6; no definite D call. This CDR3 is built from 16 residues. Trimming removed 5 bases at V and 7 bases at J, with 18 bases between. Germline-derived CDR1 and CDR2 are SGHTA and FQGNSA.

V is TRBV7-2 and J is TRBJ1-6; TRBD1 might be the D (5 bases). The CDR3 length is 16 residues. Germline CDR1 is SGHTA and CDR2 is FQGNSA. The germline V and J ends were trimmed by 3 bases and 2 bases, with 11 bases remaining between them. The CDR3 sequence: CASSLTGGTYNSPLHF. The CDR3, as DNA: TGTGCCAGCAGCTTGACTGGGGGGACCTATAATTCACCCCTCCACTTT.

The V and J genes are TRBV5-4 and TRBJ1-5; D is possibly TRBD1 (5 bases). V was shortened by 2 bases and J by 0 bases, with 9 bases between the two germline ends. The CDR3 is made up of 15 amino acids. Germline V lookup: CDR1 SGHNT, CDR2 YYREEE (reference sequence). The DNA of the CDR3 is TGTGCCAGCAGCTTAGGCGGGGGTAGCAATCAGCCCCAGCATTTT. Encoded protein: CASSLGGGSNQPQHF.

The chain combines TRBV7-2 with TRBJ1-6, with 8 bases lining up with TRBD1. Germline-derived CDR1 and CDR2 are SGHTA and FQGNSA. The CDR3 covers 15 residues. V was pared by 3 bases and J by 10 bases, with 8 bases of the junction left unmatched. CDR3 sequence: CASSFLQGAGSPLHF. The DNA for the CDR3 is TGTGCCAGCAGCTTCCTTCAGGGGGCAGGGTCACCCCTCCACTTT.

The J gene is TRBJ2-3, the V gene TRBV11-3; 8 bases match TRBD2. This CDR3 contains 14 residues. The V segment lost 3 bases and the J segment 4 bases; nucleotides outside the gene matches: 3. Per the germline V gene, CDR1 is SGHNT and CDR2 is YENEEA. As DNA, the CDR3 is TGTGCCAGCAGCTTTGGACTAGCTTCAGATACGCAGTATTTT. Translated, it gives CASSFGLASDTQYF.

The chain is built from TRBV6-6 and TRBJ2-3, with a tentative D call TRBD2 (5 bases). Trimming removed 5 bases from V and 1 base from J, with 16 bases in between. The CDR3 covers 16 residues. From germline, CDR1 is MNHNY and CDR2 SVGAGI (reference sequence). The CDR3 DNA sequence: TGTGCCAGCAGTCGAAAGGCAGGAGGAGGCACAGATACGCAGTATTTT. Translation: CASSRKAGGGTDTQYF.

The genes are TRBV29-1 and TRBJ2-1, with D possibly matching TRBD2 (6 bases). In germline, CDR1 is SQVTM, CDR2 ANQGSEA. The CDR3 totals 12 residues. Trimming stripped 8 bases from V and 5 bases from J, with 13 bases between. The CDR3 is CSSSRDNNEQFF. Written as DNA, the CDR3 is TGCAGCAGTTCGCGGGATAACAATGAGCAGTTCTTC.

The gene calls are TRBV11-1 and TRBJ2-7; D perhaps matches TRBD2 (5 bases). CDR3 length: 14 amino acids. V was clipped by 1 base and J by 2 bases, with 9 bases between them. Per the germline V gene, CDR1 is SGHAT and CDR2 is FQDESV (reference sequence). The CDR3 bases are TGTGCCAGCAGCTTAGAACGGGGAACCTACGAGCAGTACTTC. This gives the protein CASSLERGTYEQYF.

The chain couples TRBV15 to TRBJ1-2, with D maybe TRBD1 (6 bases). There are 16 residues in the CDR3. The V and J ends lost 0 bases and 4 bases respectively, with 15 bases between them. The V gene's germline CDR1 is LNHNV and CDR2 YYDKDF (reference sequence). This chain's CDR3 is CATSREDGGKIYGYTF. CDR3 DNA: TGTGCCACCAGCAGAGAGGATGGGGGCAAGATCTATGGCTACACCTTC.